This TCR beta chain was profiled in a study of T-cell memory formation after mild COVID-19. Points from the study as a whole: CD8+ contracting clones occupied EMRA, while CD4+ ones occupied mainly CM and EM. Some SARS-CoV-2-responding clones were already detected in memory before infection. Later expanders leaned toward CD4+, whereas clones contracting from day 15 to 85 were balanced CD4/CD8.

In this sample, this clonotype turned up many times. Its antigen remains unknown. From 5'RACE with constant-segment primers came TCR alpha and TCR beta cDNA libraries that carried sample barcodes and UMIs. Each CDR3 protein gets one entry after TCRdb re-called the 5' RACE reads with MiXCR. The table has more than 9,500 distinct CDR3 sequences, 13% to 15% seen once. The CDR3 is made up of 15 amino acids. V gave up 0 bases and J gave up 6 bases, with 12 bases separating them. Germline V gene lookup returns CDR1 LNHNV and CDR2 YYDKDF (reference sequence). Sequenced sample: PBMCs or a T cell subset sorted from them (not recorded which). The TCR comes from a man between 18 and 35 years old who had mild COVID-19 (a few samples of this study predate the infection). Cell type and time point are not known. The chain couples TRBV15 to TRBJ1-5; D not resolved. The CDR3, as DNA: TGTGCCACCAGCAGAGATCACGAGTACCGTCAGCCCCAGCATTTT. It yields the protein CATSRDHEYRQPQHF.